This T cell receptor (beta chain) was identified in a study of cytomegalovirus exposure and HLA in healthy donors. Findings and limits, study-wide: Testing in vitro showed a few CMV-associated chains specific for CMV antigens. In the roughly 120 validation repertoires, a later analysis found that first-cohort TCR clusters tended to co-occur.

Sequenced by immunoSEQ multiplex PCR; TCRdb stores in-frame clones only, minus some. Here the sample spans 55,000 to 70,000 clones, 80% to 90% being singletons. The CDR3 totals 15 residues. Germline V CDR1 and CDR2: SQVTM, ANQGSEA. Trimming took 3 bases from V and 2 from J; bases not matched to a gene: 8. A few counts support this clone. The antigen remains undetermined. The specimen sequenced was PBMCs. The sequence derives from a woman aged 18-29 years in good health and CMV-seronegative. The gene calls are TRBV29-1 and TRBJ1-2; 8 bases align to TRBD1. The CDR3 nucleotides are TGCAGCGTTGAGGACCGGGACAGGTTGAACTATGGCTACACCTTC. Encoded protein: CSVEDRDRLNYGYTF.